This T cell receptor beta chain is drawn from a study of blood T cell repertoires in COVID-19. Study-level background: The United States, Italy and Spain were the sources of the acute and convalescent COVID-19 samples.

Germline lookup yields CDR1 LNHDA and CDR2 SQIVND (reference sequence). The CDR3 totals 15 residues. V lost 8 bases to trimming and J lost 4 bases; unmatched junction nucleotides: 10. The protocol was immunoSEQ multiplex PCR, while the TCRdb copy is restricted to in-frame clones and leaves out a portion. The top ten clones hold 15% to 19% of a sample with fewer than 300,000 clones, about 86% of them seen once. Patients of the Seattle cohort, enrolled during active infection, were followed longitudinally. The TCR was taken from a person aged 65-85 years with COVID-19, enrolled during active disease. The rearrangement links TRBV19 to TRBJ2-1, with TRBD2 identical over 8 bases. The sample was peripheral blood. The CDR3 nucleotides are TGTGCCAGTGGCGGTGGGTTAGCGGGGTACAATGAGCAGTTCTTC. This gives the protein CASGGGLAGYNEQFF.